These 15 T cell receptor beta chains share one sample of origin, sequenced in a study of early T cells in non-severe SARS-CoV-2 infection (dated by TCRdb to about 2021). Library creation used 5' RACE. These reads were obtained on a NextSeq 500. TCRdb reran the public reads through fastp at Q25 and MiXCR, keeping productive beta chains. Entries are consolidated by CDR3 protein sequence, retaining the most common genes and DNA. Across this sample there are about 42,000 distinct CDR3 sequences, with roughly 6% seen only once. The top ten hold around 8% of the sample. The sequencing here drew on whole blood, taken at baseline. These receptors were collected from an adult who was a healthcare worker with PCR-confirmed SARS-CoV-2 infection or an uninfected control (not recorded which).

This clonotype was detected a few times. The V call is TRBV6-6, the J call TRBJ1-5; the match to TRBD1 covers 9 bases. This CDR3 contains 15 residues. J lost 6 bases, V lost 5 bases, and 8 bases had no gene match. Germline V gene lookup returns CDR1 MNHNY and CDR2 SVGAGI (reference sequence). The CDR3 region has the DNA TGTGCCAGCAGTCTAAGACAGGGGGAAGTTCAGCCCCAGCATTTT. Translating it yields CASSLRQGEVQPQHF.

The table lists this clonotype with many counts. This sequence joins TRBV2 and TRBJ2-1; tentatively, D is TRBD1 or TRBD2 (6 bases each). The V gene's germline CDR1 is SNHLY and CDR2 FYNNEI. Trimming removed 4 bases at V and 8 bases at J, with 15 bases between. The CDR3 length is 14 residues. CDR3 in amino acids: CASSGAGEVDEQFF. CDR3 sequence (DNA): TGTGCCAGCAGTGGGGCAGGGGAGGTGGATGAGCAGTTCTTC.

As to this clonotype: A much larger clone lies a single base off, so this may be a read error. The V and J genes are TRBV11-2 and TRBJ1-2, with 7 bases identical to TRBD1. This CDR3 has 15 amino acids. Per the germline V gene, CDR1 is SGHAT and CDR2 is FQNNGV. CDR3: CASSLPGQSNYGHTF. For the CDR3, the DNA is TGTGCCAGCAGCCTGCCGGGACAGTCTAACTATGGCCACACCTTC.

This clonotype was counted a few times. V gene TRBV12-3 or TRBV12-4 combines with J gene TRBJ2-3; TRBD1 might be the D (6 bases). The ends were cut back, 0 bases at V and 2 bases at J, with 9 bases in the middle. This CDR3 contains 15 residues. CDR3 sequence reads: CASSLAGAPTDTQYF. CDR3 DNA sequence: TGTGCCAGCAGTTTAGCGGGGGCGCCCACAGATACGCAGTATTTT.

This clonotype was found many times. This chain links TRBV6-2 or TRBV6-3 with TRBJ2-5; D uncertain. The CDR3 runs to 12 residues. Trimming shortened V by 2 bases and J by 4 bases, and 5 bases separated the two germline ends. CDR1 and CDR2 from the germline V gene are MNHEY and SVGEGT. CDR3 nucleotide sequence: TGTGCCAGCAGTTACAGGGCAGAGACCCAGTACTTC. Protein: CASSYRAETQYF.

The J gene is TRBJ2-7, the V gene TRBV28, with D hard to call. This CDR3 comprises 13 residues. V lost 8 bases, J lost 2 bases, and 13 bases lay in between. Per germline, CDR1 MDHEN and CDR2 SYDVKM. In DNA form, the CDR3 reads TGTGCCAGCCGCCCCGTGGGCCCCTACGAGCAGTACTTC. Encoded protein: CASRPVGPYEQYF. The entire variable domain, with the rest obtained from reference TRBV28 and TRBJ2-7, is as follows: DVKVTQSSRYLVKRTGEKVFLECVQDMDHENMFWYRQDPGLGLRLIYFSYDVKMKEKGDIPEGYSVSREKKERFSLILESASTNQTSMYLCASRPVGPYEQYFGPGTRLTVT.

V gene TRBV11-2 combines with J gene TRBJ2-7, with D perhaps assigned TRBD1 or TRBD2 (5 bases each). The V end was cut by 2 bases, the J end by 6 bases, with 17 bases between. The germline V gene has CDR1 SGHAT and CDR2 FQNNGV. This CDR3 has 15 residues. CDR3 region: CASSLLGAGRAEQYF. In DNA, the CDR3 is TGTGCCAGCAGCTTACTCGGGGCAGGGCGGGCCGAGCAGTACTTC.

In its sample, this clonotype ranks as medium-sized. The V call is TRBV7-2, the J call TRBJ2-7; 8 nucleotides line up with TRBD1. The CDR3 totals 15 residues. The germline V gene encodes CDR1 SGHTA and CDR2 FQGNSA. The J segment lost 4 bases and the V segment lost 2 bases, leaving 7 bases of the junction unmatched. This CDR3 reads CASSLIGTGQYEQYF. The CDR3 DNA sequence: TGTGCCAGCAGCTTAATCGGGACAGGTCAATACGAGCAGTACTTC.

This clonotype turned up a few times. The chain carries TRBV2 and TRBJ2-2; 10 nucleotides match TRBD2. The CDR3 spans 16 residues. The V gene's germline CDR1 is SNHLY and CDR2 FYNNEI. The J segment lost 2 bases and the V segment lost 4 bases, leaving 4 bases of the junction unmatched. CDR3 DNA sequence: TGTGCCAGCAGTGCCGAGCGGGGGGGAAACACCGGGGAGCTGTTTTTT. Its translation is CASSAERGGNTGELFF.

This clonotype appeared many times. The chain couples TRBV7-2 to TRBJ2-5; 10 bases map to TRBD2. Looked up from germline, CDR1 is SGHTA and CDR2 is FQGNSA. This CDR3 has 16 residues. Unmatched junction bases numbered 10, after V lost 5 bases and J lost 4 bases. CDR3 coding DNA: TGTGCCAGCAGCCCTATAAACTTAGCGGGGGGAGAGACCCAGTACTTC. It yields the protein CASSPINLAGGETQYF.

In its sample, this clonotype was seen many times. The chain is built from TRBV7-8 and TRBJ1-6; possible D gene TRBD1, 5 bases. The CDR3 extends over 16 amino acids. Germline CDR1 is SGHVS and CDR2 is FQNEAQ. V lost 5 bases and J 10 bases, leaving 21 bases between the germline ends. Here the CDR3 DNA reads TGTGCCAGCAGCCGCGACCGACCGGGGCCGCAATCACCCCTCCACTTT. It codes for CASSRDRPGPQSPLHF.

This clonotype appeared a few times. The V call is TRBV30, the J call TRBJ2-5; maybe TRBD1 (6 bases). With 8 bases removed from V and 5 bases from J, the gap between germline ends came to 15 bases. Germline CDR1 is GTSNPN and CDR2 is SVGIG (reference sequence). The CDR3 spans 12 residues. CDR3 sequence: CAVNQGRETQYF. The DNA for the CDR3 is TGTGCCGTCAACCAGGGGCGCGAGACCCAGTACTTC. The full variable domain, rest sourced from reference TRBV30 and TRBJ2-5, is SQTIHQWPATLVQPVGSPLSLECTVEGTSNPNLYWYRQAAGRGLQLLFYSVGIGQISSEVPQNLSASRPQDRQFILSSKKLLLSDSGFYLCAVNQGRETQYFGPGTRLLVL.

In its sample, this clonotype was seen a few times. The CDR3 protein is CASSLGGRMNTEAFF. The CDR3, as DNA: TGTGCCAGCAGCTTGGGCGGCCGGATGAACACTGAAGCTTTCTTT. The chain links TRBV5-4 to TRBJ1-1; D unclear. Per germline, CDR1 SGHNT and CDR2 YYREEE (reference sequence). V was trimmed by 0 bases and J by 0 bases, leaving 9 bases between them. The CDR3 has 15 amino acids.

The chain joins TRBV3-1 to TRBJ2-7; D is unresolved. CDR3 length equals 14 residues. From germline, CDR1 is LGHDT and CDR2 YNNKEL (reference sequence). Trimming pared 1 base from V and 2 bases from J, leaving 9 bases between. This CDR3 is CASSQGGDTYEQYF. CDR3 sequence (DNA): TGTGCCAGCAGCCAAGGCGGAGATACCTACGAGCAGTACTTC.

This clonotype was counted at least ten times. J is TRBJ2-2 and V is TRBV12-3 or TRBV12-4; D possibly corresponds to TRBD2 (6 bases). V was clipped by 1 base and J by 6 bases, with 9 bases between them. The CDR3 loop spans 14 amino acids. DNA for the CDR3: TGTGCCAGCAGTTTAGTAGGGGAGGCCGGGGAGCTGTTTTTT. This sequence encodes CASSLVGEAGELFF.